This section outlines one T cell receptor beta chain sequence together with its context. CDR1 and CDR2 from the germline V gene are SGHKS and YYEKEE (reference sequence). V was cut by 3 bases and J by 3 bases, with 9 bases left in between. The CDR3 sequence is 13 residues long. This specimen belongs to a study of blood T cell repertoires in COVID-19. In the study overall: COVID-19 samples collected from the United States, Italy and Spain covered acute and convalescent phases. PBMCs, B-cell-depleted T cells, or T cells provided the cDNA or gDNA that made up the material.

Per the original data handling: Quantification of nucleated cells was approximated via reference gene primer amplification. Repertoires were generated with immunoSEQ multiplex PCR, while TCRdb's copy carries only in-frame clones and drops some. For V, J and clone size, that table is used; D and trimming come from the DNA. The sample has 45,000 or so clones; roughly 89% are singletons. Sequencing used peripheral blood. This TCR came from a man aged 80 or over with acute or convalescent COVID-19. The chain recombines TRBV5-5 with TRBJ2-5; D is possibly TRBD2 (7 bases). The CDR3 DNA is TGTGCCAGCAGCTGGGAGGGGGAAGAGACCCAGTACTTC. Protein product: CASSWEGEETQYF.